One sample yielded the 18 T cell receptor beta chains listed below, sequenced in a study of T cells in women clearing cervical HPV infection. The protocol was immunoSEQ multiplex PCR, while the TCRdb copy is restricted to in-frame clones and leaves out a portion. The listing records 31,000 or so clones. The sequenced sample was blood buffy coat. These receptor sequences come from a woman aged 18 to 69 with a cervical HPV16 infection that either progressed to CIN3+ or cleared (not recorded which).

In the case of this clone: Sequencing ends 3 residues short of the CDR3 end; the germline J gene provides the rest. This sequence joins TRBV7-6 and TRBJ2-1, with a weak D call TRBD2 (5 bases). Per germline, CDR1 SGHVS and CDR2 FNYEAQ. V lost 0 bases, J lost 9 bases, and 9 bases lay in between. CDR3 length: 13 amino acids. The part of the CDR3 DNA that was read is TGTGCCAGCAGCTTAGCGCTCGAGGGTGAG. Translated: CASSLALEGE. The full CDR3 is CASSLALEGEQFF.

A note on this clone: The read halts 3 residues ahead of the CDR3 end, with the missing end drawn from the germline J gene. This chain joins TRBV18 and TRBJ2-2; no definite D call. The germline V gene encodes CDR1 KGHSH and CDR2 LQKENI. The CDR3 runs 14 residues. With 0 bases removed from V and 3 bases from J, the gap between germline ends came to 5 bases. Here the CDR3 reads CASSPPAYTGELFF. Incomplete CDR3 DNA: TGTGCCAGCTCACCACCGGCTTACACCGGGGAG.

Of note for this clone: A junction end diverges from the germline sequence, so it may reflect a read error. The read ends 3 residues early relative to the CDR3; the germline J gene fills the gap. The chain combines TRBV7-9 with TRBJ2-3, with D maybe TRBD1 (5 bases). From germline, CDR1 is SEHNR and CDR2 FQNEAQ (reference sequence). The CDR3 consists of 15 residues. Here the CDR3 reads CASSLKGVVTETQYF. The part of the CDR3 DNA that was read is TGTGCCAGCAGCTTAAAAGGGGTAGTTACAGAGACG.

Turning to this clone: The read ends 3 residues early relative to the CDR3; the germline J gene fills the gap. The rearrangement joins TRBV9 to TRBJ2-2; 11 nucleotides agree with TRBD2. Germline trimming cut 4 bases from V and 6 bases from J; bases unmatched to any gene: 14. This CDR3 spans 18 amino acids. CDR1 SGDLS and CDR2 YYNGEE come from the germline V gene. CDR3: CASSLSTGTSGYAGELFF. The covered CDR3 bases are TGTGCCAGCAGCCTTTCGACCGGGACTAGCGGCTACGCCGGGGAG.

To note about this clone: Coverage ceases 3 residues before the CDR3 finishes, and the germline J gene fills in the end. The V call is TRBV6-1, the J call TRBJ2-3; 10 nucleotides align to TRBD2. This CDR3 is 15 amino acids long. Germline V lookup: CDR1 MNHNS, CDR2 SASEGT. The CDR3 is CASSELTSGTGTQYF. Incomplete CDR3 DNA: TGTGCCAGCAGTGAACTCACTAGCGGGACGGGGACG.

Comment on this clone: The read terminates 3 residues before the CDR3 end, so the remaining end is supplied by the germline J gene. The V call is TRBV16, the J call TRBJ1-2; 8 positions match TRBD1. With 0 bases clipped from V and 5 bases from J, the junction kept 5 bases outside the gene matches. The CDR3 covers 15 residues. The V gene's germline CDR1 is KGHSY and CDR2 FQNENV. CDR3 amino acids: CASSQSGRTGYGYTF. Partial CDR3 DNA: TGTGCCAGCAGCCAATCGGGTCGGACAGGGTATGGC.

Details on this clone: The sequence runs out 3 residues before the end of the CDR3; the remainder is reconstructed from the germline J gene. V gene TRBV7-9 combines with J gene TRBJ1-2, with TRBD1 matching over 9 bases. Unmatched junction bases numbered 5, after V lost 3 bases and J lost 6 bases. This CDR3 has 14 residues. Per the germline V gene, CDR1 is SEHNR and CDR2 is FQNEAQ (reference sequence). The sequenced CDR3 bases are TGTGCCAGCAGCTTCCCGGACAGGGGAAATGGC. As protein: CASSFPDRGNG. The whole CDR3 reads CASSFPDRGNGYTF.

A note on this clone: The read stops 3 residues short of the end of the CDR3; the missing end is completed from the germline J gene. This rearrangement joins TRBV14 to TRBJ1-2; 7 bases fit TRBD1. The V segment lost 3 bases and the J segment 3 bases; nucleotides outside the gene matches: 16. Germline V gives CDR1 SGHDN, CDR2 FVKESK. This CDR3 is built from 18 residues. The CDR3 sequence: CASSHTKLHDRAHYGYTF. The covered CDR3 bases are TGTGCCAGCAGCCATACAAAATTGCACGACAGGGCACACTATGGC. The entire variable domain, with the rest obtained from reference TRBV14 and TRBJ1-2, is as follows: EAGVTQFPSHSVIEKGQTVTLRCDPISGHDNLYWYRRVMGKEIKFLLHFVKESKQDESGMPNNRFLAERTGGTYSTLKVQPAELEDSGVYFCASSHTKLHDRAHYGYTFGSGTRLTVV.

The CDR3 protein is CASSLEGTNEKLFF. CDR3 bases read: TGCGCCAGCAGCTTGGAGGGGACTAATGAAAAG. The chain has TRBV5-1 and TRBJ2-2; TRBD2 matches at 7 bases. The read falls 3 residues short of the CDR3 end, and the missing part is taken from the germline J gene. The CDR3 consists of 14 residues. Germline V CDR1 and CDR2: SGHRS, YFSETQ.

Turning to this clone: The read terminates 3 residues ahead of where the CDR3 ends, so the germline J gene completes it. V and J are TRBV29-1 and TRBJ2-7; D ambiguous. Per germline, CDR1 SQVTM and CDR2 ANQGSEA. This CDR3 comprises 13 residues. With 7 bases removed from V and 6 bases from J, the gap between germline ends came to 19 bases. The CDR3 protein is CSALVALGSEQYF. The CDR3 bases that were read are TGCAGCGCCCTGGTGGCTTTAGGGTCCGAG.

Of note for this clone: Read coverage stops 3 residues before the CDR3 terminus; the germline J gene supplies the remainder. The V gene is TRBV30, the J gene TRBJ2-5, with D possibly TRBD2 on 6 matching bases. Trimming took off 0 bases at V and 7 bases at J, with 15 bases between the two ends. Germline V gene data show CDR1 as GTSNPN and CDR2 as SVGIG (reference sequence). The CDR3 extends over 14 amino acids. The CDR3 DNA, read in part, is TGTGCCTGGAGTGTGGCCAGCGGGTTTGGGACC. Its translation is CAWSVASGFGT. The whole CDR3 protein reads CAWSVASGFGTQYF.

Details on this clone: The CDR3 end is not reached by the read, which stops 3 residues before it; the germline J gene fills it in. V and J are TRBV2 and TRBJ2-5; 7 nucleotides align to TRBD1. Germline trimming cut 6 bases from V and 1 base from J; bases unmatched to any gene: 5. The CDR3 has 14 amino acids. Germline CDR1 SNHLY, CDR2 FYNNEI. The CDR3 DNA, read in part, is TGTGCCAGCAGCCCGGACAGGTCCCAAGAGACC. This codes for CASSPDRSQET. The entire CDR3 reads CASSPDRSQETQYF.

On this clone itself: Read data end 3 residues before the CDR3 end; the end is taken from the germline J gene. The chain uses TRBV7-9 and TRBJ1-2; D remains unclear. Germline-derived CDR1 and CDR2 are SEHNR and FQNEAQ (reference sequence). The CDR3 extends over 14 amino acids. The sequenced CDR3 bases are TGTGCCAGCAGCTTAACTATGGAATCCGAGGGC. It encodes CASSLTMESEG. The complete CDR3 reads CASSLTMESEGYTF. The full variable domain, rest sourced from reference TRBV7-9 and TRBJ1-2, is DTGVSQNPRHKITKRGQNVTFRCDPISEHNRLYWYRQTLGQGPEFLTYFQNEAQLEKSRLLSDRFSAERPKGSFSTLEIQRTEQGDSAMYLCASSLTMESEGYTFGSGTRLTVV.

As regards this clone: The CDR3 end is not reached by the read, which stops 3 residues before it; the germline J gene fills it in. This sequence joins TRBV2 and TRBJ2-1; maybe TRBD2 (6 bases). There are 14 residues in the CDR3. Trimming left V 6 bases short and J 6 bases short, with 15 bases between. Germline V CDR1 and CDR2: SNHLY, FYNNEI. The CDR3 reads CASRGRDSANEQFF. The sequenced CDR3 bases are TGTGCCAGCAGGGGAAGGGACTCCGCCAATGAG.

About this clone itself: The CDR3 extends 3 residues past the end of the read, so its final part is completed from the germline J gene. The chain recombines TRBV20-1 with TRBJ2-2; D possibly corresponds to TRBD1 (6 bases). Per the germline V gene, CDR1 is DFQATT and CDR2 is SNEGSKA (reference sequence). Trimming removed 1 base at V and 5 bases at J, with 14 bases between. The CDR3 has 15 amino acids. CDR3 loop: CSARAWGRETGELFF. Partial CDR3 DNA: TGCAGTGCTAGAGCATGGGGGCGCGAGACCGGGGAG.

Partial CDR3 DNA: TGTGCCACCGGCGGGGCAGGGGGCGAAAATGGC. The encoded protein is CATGGAGGENG. The CDR3 as a whole reads CATGGAGGENGYTF. The chain recombines TRBV10-3 with TRBJ1-2, with 8 nucleotides matching TRBD1. The read falls 3 residues short of the CDR3 end, and the missing part is taken from the germline J gene. Germline V CDR1 and CDR2: ENHRY, SYGVKD. V was clipped by 10 bases and J by 6 bases; unmatched bases: 13. This CDR3 has 14 residues.

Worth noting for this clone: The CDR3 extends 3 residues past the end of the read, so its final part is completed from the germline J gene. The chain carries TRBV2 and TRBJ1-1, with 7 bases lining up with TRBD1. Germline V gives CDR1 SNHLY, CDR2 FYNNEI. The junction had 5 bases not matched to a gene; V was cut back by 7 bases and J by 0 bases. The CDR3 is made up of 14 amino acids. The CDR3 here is CASILGQMNTEAFF. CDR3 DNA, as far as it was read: TGTGCCAGCATCTTGGGACAGATGAACACTGAA.

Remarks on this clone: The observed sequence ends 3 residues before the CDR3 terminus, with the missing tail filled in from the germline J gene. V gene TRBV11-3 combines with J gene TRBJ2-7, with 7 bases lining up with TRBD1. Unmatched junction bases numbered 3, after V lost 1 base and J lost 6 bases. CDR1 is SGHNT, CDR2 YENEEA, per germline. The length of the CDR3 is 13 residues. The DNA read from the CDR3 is TGTGCCAGCAGCTTAGGTGCAGGGGGCGAG. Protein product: CASSLGAGGE. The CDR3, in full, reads CASSLGAGGEQYF. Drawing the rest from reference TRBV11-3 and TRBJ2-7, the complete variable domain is EAGVVQSPRYKIIEKKQPVAFWCNPISGHNTLYWYLQNLGQGPELLIRYENEEAVDDSQLPKDRFSAERLKGVDSTLKIQPAELGDSAVYLCASSLGAGGEQYFGPGTRLTVT.